Sequencing of this T cell receptor (beta chain) was carried out in a study of T cell responses to AZD1222 COVID-19 vaccine (dated by TCRdb to the early 2020s). Study-wide context: AZD1222 recipients given second doses at about 4 weeks or at about 12 weeks were pooled, since spike-specific TCR depth and breadth were not found to differ between the two schedules. TCR sequencing was performed for approximately 240 trial participants, of whom around 210 were given two doses of AZD1222 and approximately 25 were given two doses of MenACWY control vaccine. Trial participants were enrolled by age into 18-55, 56-69 and 70-plus year subgroups, with about 150, 28 and 57 TCR-sequenced participants respectively. Study-wide findings and limitations: Only six AZD1222 recipients were SARS-CoV-2 seropositive at baseline, limiting conclusions about previously exposed vaccinees. The vaccine-associated CD4 TCRs covered the entire spike protein, and the dominant responses fell in regions 160-218 and 743-854. No day 14 peak-response samples were available, so repertoires were characterized only after the peak T cell response. In the small 56-69-year group, the increase in depth fell short of significance, most likely because of low power. Epitopes outside the regions mutated in the B.1.351 and B.1.1.7 variants were reportedly recognized by nearly half of the unique spike-specific TCRs. Most participants were white British and females outnumbered males, and the authors suggested that clonal diversity may have been underestimated. After two AZD1222 doses, both the breadth and the depth of spike-specific TCRs were significantly higher than at day 0 and than in MenACWY recipients.

According to the study, the label for this sample's time point signals: baseline before first vaccination. The vaccinee samples were drawn from two UK trials, COV001 and COV002, one of which was a single-blind randomized controlled phase 2/3 trial testing AZD1222 (ChAdOx1 nCoV-19) in healthy adults. Trial participant PBMC samples were collected at day 0 and day 28 after the second dose for TCRbeta chain sequencing. Deletion took 3 bases off V and 1 base off J, with a span of 15 bases between the germline ends. Reading the germline V gene (reference sequence) gives CDR1 GTSNPN and CDR2 SVGIG. From the cysteine through the phenylalanine, the CDR3 covers 15 amino acids. The only DNA kept is the CDR3, 45 bases in frame from the first base. The CDR3 regions of human TCRbeta chains were subjected to immunosequencing. From the authors' description of their analysis: TCRs in the repertoires were matched against a reference library of SARS-CoV-2-specific TCRs that had been generated with the MIRA antigen-specificity platform. Breadth was defined as the fraction of unique TCRs that were SARS-CoV-2-associated. Depth was defined as the fraction of total T cells that were SARS-CoV-2-associated. Using the MIRA data, each spike-specific TCR was mapped to the spike region that the TCR reacts to and placed in a CD4 or CD8 class. Log10-transformed breadth and depth values were compared by one-way ANOVA with Sidak's multiple comparisons tests. This is the immuneACCESS table as TCRdb keeps it, with only in-frame sequences that have V and J called. A part of the clones is gone; compared with another copy, unresolved V genes explain less than half, and the rest is unexplained. V and J calls and clone size come straight from that table; D and trimming were deduced from the DNA. This sample is represented by about 180,000 clones; around nine tenths of them were singletons. About 2.8% of the sample rests with the top ten.

About this clone itself: Its antigen remains undetermined. No clone much larger than this one lies a single base away; base qualities are absent.

This TCR derives from an adult in good health. This chain joins TRBV30 to TRBJ2-5; the D gene is possibly TRBD1 or TRBD2, with 5 bases matching each. The sample in question was peripheral blood, obtained on day 0 of AZD1222 vaccination. CDR3 sequence: CAWRGTSGGQETQYF. The sequenced DNA: TGTGCCTGGAGGGGAACTAGTGGGGGCCAAGAGACCCAGTACTTC.